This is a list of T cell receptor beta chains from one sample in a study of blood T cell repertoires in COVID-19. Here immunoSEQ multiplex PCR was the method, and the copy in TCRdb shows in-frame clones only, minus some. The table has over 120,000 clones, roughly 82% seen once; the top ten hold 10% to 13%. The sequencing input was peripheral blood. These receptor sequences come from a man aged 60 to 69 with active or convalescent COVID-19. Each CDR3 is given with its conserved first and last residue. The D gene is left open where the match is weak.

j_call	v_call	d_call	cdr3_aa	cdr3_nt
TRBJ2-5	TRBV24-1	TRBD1	CATSDPGTGETQYF	TGTGCCACCAGTGATCCAGGGACAGGAGAGACCCAGTACTTC
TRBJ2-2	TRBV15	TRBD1	CATSRDRGIGELFF	TGTGCCACCAGCAGAGACAGGGGGATCGGGGAGCTGTTTTTT
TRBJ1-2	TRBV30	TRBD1	CAWNRDRGVGYTF	TGTGCCTGGAATAGGGACAGGGGGGTCGGCTACACCTTC
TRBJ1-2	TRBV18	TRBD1	CASSPSGGNGYTF	TGTGCCAGCTCACCATCAGGGGGCAATGGCTACACCTTC
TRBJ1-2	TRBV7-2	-	CASSLADSRYTF	TGTGCCAGCAGCTTAGCGGACAGTCGCTACACCTTC
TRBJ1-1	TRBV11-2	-	CASSLAQLNTEAFF	TGTGCCAGCAGCTTGGCACAGCTCAACACTGAAGCTTTCTTT
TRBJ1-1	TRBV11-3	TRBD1	CASSIGQGVGYITEAFF	TGTGCCAGCAGCATCGGACAGGGCGTCGGATATATCACTGAAGCTTTCTTT
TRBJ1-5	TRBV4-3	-	CASSLTRDQPQHF	TGCGCCAGCAGCCTTACTCGGGATCAGCCCCAGCATTTT
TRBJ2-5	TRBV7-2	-	CASSLVFLALSQETQYF	TGTGCCAGCAGCTTAGTTTTTCTAGCGTTGAGCCAAGAGACCCAGTACTTC
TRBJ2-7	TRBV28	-	CASSSRHEQYF	TGTGCCAGCAGTTCGAGGCACGAGCAGTACTTC
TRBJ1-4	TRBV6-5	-	CASRGEKLFF	TGTGCCAGCCGGGGTGAAAAACTGTTTTTT